A selection of T cell receptor beta chains follows, all from one sample in a study of blood T cell repertoires in COVID-19. Sequencing was performed with immunoSEQ multiplex PCR; in TCRdb, only in-frame clones are kept and a portion is missing. The sample contains about 260,000 clones, around 80% of which appear only once. Material for sequencing was PBMCs or T cells enriched from blood (not recorded which). These receptors all stem from a man in his thirties or forties with acute COVID-19. Both conserved end residues are part of each CDR3. A D gene is named only where the DNA matches it firmly. Expanded clones are given a class, and other clones once, few, many or no size at all.

>TRBD2|TRBJ2-2|NA|TRBV14
TGTGCCAGCAGCCTCCTAGCGGGGAACACCGGGGAGCTGTTTTTT
CASSLLAGNTGELFF
>NA|TRBJ2-5|few|TRBV25-1
TGTGCCAGCAGTGAACAGGGTGAAGAGACCCAGTACTTC
CASSEQGEETQYF
>TRBD1|TRBJ2-1|few|TRBV9
TGTGCCAGCAGCGTAGGGGGGACAGGGACTTCCAATGAGCAGTTCTTC
CASSVGGTGTSNEQFF
>TRBD2|TRBJ2-2|NA|TRBV3-1/TRBV3-2
TGTGCCAGCAGCCCCGAACTAGCGGACGACACCGGGGAGCTGTTTTTT
CASSPELADDTGELFF
>TRBD2|TRBJ2-1|NA|TRBV25-1
TGTGCCAGCTCCTTAGCGGGACGCTCCTACAATGAGCAGTTCTTC
CASSLAGRSYNEQFF
>NA|TRBJ2-1|NA|TRBV7-6
TGTGCCAGCAGCTTAGATTCCCTGTTATCGGGAGAAGGAGTGAATGAGCAGTTCTTC
CASSLDSLLSGEGVNEQFF
>TRBD2|TRBJ2-1|once|TRBV19
TGTGCCAGTAGTGATACACTAGCGGGAGGGAACAATGAGCAGTTCTTC
CASSDTLAGGNNEQFF
>TRBD1|TRBJ1-6|NA|TRBV27
TGTGCCAGCAGACGCGGGACAGGGGTTTTGTCACCCCTCCACTTT
CASRRGTGVLSPLHF
>TRBD1|TRBJ1-4|NA|TRBV16
TGTGCCAGCAGCCGCCCGGGACAGTATAATGAAAAACTGTTTTTT
CASSRPGQYNEKLFF
>TRBD2|TRBJ2-1|NA|TRBV19
TGTGCCAGTAGTATAGACAGACTAGCGGGAAAGAGGAATGAGCAGTTCTTC
CASSIDRLAGKRNEQFF
>TRBD1|TRBJ1-5|NA|TRBV18
TGTGCCAGCTCCCCAACCGGGACAGCCTTTCAGCCCCAGCATTTT
CASSPTGTAFQPQHF
>TRBD2|TRBJ2-3|NA|TRBV3-1/TRBV3-2
TGTGCCAGCAGCCCCCGGGAGGTTGTAGATACGCAGTATTTT
CASSPREVVDTQYF
>TRBD1|TRBJ1-3|NA|TRBV5-1
TGTGCCAGCAGCAAGGGACAGGGAACGGGAAACACCATATATTTT
CASSKGQGTGNTIYF
>NA|TRBJ1-1|NA|TRBV10-1
TGCGCCAGCAGTGAGTCGCAGGCAAACACTGAAGCTTTCTTT
CASSESQANTEAFF
>NA|TRBJ1-2|NA|TRBV19
TGTGCCACCCGCGCGGGTCCTGGTGGCTACACCTTC
CATRAGPGGYTF
>NA|TRBJ2-1|NA|TRBV3-1/TRBV3-2
TGTGCCAGCAGCCAAGGACGGGGGTACAACAATGAGCAGTTCTTC
CASSQGRGYNNEQFF
>NA|TRBJ2-2|NA|TRBV9
TGTGCCAGCAGCGTAACGAGCGGGGAGCTGTTTTTT
CASSVTSGELFF
>NA|TRBJ1-3|NA|TRBV2
TGTGCCAGCCGCCGCGGGTACGAAAGCTCTGGAAACACCATATATTTT
CASRRGYESSGNTIYF
>NA|TRBJ1-5|NA|TRBV28
TGTGCCACGCGGACAGCTAATCAGCCCCAGCATTTT
CATRTANQPQHF
>TRBD2|TRBJ2-1|NA|TRBV19
TGTGCCAGTAAAGTTGGACTAGCGAGAGACTACAATGAGCAGTTCTTC
CASKVGLARDYNEQFF
>NA|TRBJ2-5|NA|TRBV7-2
TGTGCCAGCAGCTTAACTTATCGATCGGCTAGCCGCCAAGAGACCCAGTACTTC
CASSLTYRSASRQETQYF
>NA|TRBJ2-5|NA|TRBV28
TGTGCCAGCAGTACCTACGGAGAGACCCAGTACTTC
CASSTYGETQYF